A selection of T cell receptor beta chains follows, all from one sample in a study of T cells expressing NK-cell markers. TCRdb re-called the 5' RACE reads; one entry per CDR3 protein, DNA not given. The table for this sample gives about 400,000 distinct CDR3 sequences. Sequencing was done on a sample of blood T cells: a sorted CD56 or NKG2C T cell subset, CD4+ or CD8+ T cells, or bulk PBMC T cells (not recorded which). The source of these receptors is a woman in her 50s in good health. Each CDR3 is given with its conserved first and last residue. The order of the fields is V gene, CDR3 length, J gene, CDR3 protein.

TRBV29-1	13	TRBJ2-2	CSVDRGNTGELFF
TRBV30	12	TRBJ2-2	CAWTENTGELFF
TRBV29-1	12	TRBJ1-1	CSARATNTEAFF
TRBV20-1	13	TRBJ2-7	CSAPGQGNYEQYF
TRBV5-1	15	TRBJ2-5	CASSLAGRREETQYF
TRBV7-2	17	TRBJ2-1	CASSPWTSARGSNEQFF
TRBV29-1	13	TRBJ1-2	CSVLPGTEYGYTF
TRBV11-3	15	TRBJ2-1	CASSLGGSGNNEQFF
TRBV7-9	16	TRBJ2-1	CASSLGGLAGENEQFF
TRBV20-1	13	TRBJ2-3	CSATDRYTDTQYF
TRBV6-1	17	TRBJ2-2	CASSARSRTGPTGELFF
TRBV18	13	TRBJ1-1	CASSGTGGTEAFF
TRBV19	15	TRBJ2-1	CAVTGEGDSYNEQFF
TRBV19	11	TRBJ2-1	CGTGGLYEQFF
TRBV11-2	12	TRBJ2-1	CASSLDLSEQFF
TRBV24-1	16	TRBJ2-5	CATSEGTVDWGETQYF
TRBV29-1	11	TRBJ1-2	CSVGTDYGYTF
TRBV5-1	12	TRBJ2-7	CASSLPPLEQYF
TRBV18	15	TRBJ1-5	CASSLTEGSNQPQHF
TRBV6-6	13	TRBJ2-1	CASTPSGTNEQFF
TRBV7-9	15	TRBJ2-2	CASSLGATSTGELFF
TRBV10-3	14	TRBJ2-2	CAISESQGTGELFF
TRBV12-3/TRBV12-4	23	TRBJ2-1	CASSLAGPPGRAGGPVGYNEQFF
TRBV20-1	17	TRBJ2-3	CSARDTLAGVGSDTQYF
TRBV3-1	16	TRBJ2-7	CASSPKPGLRKREQYF
TRBV28	12	TRBJ2-1	CASSPKSDEQFF
TRBV7-9	17	TRBJ2-3	CASSIKTSGRGTDTQYF
TRBV28	13	TRBJ1-4	CASSLSGAEKLFF
TRBV28	14	TRBJ2-3	CASEGSGSQDTQYF
TRBV5-1	14	TRBJ1-2	CASSLGYTVYGYTF
TRBV12-3/TRBV12-4	15	TRBJ2-1	CASTPLRGIVNQQFF
TRBV27	16	TRBJ2-4	CASSLTPTGVKNIQYF
TRBV27	16	TRBJ2-6	CASSLSARSGANVLTF
TRBV11-2	15	TRBJ2-5	CASSLVTGAVETQYF
TRBV20-1	11	TRBJ1-2	CSASLFRGYTF
TRBV19	16	TRBJ1-3	CASSMKGGDSGNTIYF
TRBV20-1	17	TRBJ1-5	CSASDRGPVQSNQPQHF